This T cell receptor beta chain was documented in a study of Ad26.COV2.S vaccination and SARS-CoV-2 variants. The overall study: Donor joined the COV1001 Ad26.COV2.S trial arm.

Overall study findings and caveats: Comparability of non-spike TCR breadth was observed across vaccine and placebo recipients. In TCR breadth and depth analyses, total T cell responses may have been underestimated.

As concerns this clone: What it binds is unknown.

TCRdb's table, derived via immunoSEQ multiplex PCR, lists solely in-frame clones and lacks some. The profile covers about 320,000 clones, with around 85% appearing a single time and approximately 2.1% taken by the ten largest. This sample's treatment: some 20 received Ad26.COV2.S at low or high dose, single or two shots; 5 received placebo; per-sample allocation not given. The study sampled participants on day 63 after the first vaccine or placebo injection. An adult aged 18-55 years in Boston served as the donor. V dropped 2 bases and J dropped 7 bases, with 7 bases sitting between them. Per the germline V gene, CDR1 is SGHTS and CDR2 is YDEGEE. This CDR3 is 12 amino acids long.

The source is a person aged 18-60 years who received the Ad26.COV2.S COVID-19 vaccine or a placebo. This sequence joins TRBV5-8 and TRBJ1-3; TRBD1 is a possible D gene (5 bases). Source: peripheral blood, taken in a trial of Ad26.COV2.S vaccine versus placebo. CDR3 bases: TGTGCCAGCAGCTTCCGACAGAACACCATATATTTT. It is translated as CASSFRQNTIYF.